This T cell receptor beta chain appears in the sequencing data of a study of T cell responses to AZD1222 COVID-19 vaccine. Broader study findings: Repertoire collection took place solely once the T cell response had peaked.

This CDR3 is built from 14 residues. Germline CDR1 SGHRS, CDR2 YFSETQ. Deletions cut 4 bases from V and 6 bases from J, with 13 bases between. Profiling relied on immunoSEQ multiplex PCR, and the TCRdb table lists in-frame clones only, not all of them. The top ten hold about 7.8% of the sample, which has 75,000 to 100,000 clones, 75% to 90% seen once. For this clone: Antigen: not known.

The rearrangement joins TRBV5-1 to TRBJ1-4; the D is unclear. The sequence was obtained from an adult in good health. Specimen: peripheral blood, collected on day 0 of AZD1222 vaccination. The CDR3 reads CASSGSPGHEKLFF. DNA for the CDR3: TGCGCCAGCAGCGGATCCCCTGGACATGAAAAACTGTTTTTT.